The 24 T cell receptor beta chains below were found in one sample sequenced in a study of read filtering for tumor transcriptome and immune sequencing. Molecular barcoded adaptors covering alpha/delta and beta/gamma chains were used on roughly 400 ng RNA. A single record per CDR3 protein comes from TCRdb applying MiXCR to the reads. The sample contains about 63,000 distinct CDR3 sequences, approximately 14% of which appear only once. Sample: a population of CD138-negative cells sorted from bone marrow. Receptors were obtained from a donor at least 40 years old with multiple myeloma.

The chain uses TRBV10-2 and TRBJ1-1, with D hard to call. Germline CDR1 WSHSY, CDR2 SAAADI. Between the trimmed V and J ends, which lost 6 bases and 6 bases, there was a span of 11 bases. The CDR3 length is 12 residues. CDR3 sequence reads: CASREDGAEAFF. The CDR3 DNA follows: TGCGCCAGCAGGGAGGATGGGGCTGAAGCTTTCTTT.

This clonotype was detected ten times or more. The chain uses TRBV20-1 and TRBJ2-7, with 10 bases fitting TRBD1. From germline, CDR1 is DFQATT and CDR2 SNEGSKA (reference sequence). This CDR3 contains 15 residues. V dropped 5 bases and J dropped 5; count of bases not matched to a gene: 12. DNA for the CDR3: TGCAGTGCTTACGAACCGGGACAGGGGAGAGACGAGCAGTACTTC. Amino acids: CSAYEPGQGRDEQYF.

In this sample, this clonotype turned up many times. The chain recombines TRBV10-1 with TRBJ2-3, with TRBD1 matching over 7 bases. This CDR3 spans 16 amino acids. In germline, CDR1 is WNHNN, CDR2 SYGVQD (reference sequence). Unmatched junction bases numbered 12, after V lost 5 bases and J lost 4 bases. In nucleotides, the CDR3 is TGCGCCAGCAGTTCCGGGACAGCGCTCGACTCAGATACGCAGTATTTT. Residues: CASSSGTALDSDTQYF.

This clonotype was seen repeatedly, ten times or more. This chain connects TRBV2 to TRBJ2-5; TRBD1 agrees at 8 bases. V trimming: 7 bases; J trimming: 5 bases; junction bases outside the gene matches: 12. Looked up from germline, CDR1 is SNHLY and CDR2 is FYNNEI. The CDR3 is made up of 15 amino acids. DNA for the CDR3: TGTGCCAGCAATGCGGACAGGGCCCAAGGGGAGACCCAGTACTTC. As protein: CASNADRAQGETQYF.

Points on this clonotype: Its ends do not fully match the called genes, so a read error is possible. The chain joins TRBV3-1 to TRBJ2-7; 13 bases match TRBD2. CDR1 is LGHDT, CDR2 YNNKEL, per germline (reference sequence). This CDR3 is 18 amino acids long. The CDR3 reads CASSYPTSGRPRLYEQNF. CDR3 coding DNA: TGTGCCAGCAGTTATCCGACTAGCGGGAGGCCCCGTCTCTACGAGCAGAACTTC.

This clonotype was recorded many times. The DNA for the CDR3 is TGTGCCAGCAGTTACTCCGCCTACAATGAGCAGTTCTTC. Residues: CASSYSAYNEQFF. The rearrangement joins TRBV6-2 or TRBV6-3 to TRBJ2-1; D uncertain. CDR3 length: 13 residues. V lost 0 bases to trimming and J lost 2 bases, with 2 bases between them. The germline V gene has CDR1 MNHEY and CDR2 SVGEGT.

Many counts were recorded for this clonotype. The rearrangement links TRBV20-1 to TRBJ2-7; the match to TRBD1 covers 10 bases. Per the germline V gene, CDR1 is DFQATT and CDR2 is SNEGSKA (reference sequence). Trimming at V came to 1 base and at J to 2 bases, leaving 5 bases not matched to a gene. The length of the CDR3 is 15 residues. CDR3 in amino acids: CSARVAGTGAYEQYF. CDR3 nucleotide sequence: TGCAGTGCTAGAGTAGCCGGGACAGGGGCCTACGAGCAGTACTTC.

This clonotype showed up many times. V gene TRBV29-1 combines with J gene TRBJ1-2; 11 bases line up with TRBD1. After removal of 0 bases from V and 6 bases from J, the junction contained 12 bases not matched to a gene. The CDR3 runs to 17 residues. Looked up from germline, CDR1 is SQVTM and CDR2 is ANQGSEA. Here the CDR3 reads CSVEESPDGQGAHGYTF. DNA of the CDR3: TGCAGCGTTGAAGAATCCCCTGATGGACAGGGGGCGCATGGCTACACCTTC.

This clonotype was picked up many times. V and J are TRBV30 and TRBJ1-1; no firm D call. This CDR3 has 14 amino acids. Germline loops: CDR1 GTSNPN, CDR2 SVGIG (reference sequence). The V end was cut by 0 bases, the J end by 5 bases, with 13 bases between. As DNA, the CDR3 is TGTGCCTGGAGTGTACGGCCGAGGAGGACTGAAGCTTTCTTT. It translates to CAWSVRPRRTEAFF. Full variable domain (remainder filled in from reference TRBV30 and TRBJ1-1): SQTIHQWPATLVQPVGSPLSLECTVEGTSNPNLYWYRQAAGRGLQLLFYSVGIGQISSEVPQNLSASRPQDRQFILSSKKLLLSDSGFYLCAWSVRPRRTEAFFGQGTRLTVV.

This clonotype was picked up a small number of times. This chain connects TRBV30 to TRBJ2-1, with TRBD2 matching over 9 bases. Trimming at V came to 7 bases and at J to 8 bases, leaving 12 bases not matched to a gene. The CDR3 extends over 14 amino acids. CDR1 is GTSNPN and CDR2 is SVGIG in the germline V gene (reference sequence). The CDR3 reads CASRREGRLDEQFF. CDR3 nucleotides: TGTGCCTCTAGGCGGGAGGGCCGTTTAGATGAGCAGTTCTTC.

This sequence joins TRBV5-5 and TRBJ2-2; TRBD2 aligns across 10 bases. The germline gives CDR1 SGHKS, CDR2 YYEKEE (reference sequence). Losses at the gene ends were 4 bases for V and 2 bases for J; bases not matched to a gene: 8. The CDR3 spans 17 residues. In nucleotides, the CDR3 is TGTGCCAGCAGCCCCGGGACTAGCGAGCGAAACACCGGGGAGCTGTTTTTT. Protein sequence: CASSPGTSERNTGELFF.

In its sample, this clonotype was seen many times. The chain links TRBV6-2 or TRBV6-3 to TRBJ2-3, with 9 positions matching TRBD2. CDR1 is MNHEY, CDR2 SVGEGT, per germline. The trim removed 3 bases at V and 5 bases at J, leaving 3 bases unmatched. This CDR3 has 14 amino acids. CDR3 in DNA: TGTGCCAGCAGTTATAGCGGGGGACGAGATACGCAGTATTTT. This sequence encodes CASSYSGGRDTQYF.

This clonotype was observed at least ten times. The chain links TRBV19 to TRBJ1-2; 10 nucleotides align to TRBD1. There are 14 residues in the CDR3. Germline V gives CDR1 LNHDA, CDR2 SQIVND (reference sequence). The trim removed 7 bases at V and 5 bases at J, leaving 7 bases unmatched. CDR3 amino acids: CASTGGQGGYGYTF. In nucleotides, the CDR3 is TGTGCCAGTACCGGAGGACAGGGGGGATATGGCTACACCTTC.

The DNA of the CDR3 is TGCGCCAGCAGCCCCGGGACTAGCGGGAGGGATGAGCAGTTCTTC. Amino acids: CASSPGTSGRDEQFF. The chain couples TRBV5-1 to TRBJ2-1, with TRBD2 matching over 16 bases. After removal of 4 bases from V and 8 bases from J, the junction contained 3 bases not matched to a gene. Germline V lookup: CDR1 SGHRS, CDR2 YFSETQ. The CDR3 is 15 amino acids.

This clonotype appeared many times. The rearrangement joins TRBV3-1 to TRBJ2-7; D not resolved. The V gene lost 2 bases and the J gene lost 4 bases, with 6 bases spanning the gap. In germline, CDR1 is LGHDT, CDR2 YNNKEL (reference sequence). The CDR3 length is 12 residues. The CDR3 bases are TGTGCCAGCAGCCAATCCGTTTACGAGCAGTACTTC. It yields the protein CASSQSVYEQYF.

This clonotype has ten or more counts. The CDR3 region has the DNA TGTGCCAGCAGCCCCAGACACTGGGACAGGGGGCAGGCAACTAATGAAAAACTGTTTTTT. Amino acid sequence: CASSPRHWDRGQATNEKLFF. This chain connects TRBV7-2 to TRBJ1-4; the match to TRBD1 covers 12 bases. Trimming took 5 bases from V and 0 from J; bases not matched to a gene: 13. Germline V gene sequence: CDR1 SGHTA, CDR2 FQGNSA. CDR3 length: 20 amino acids.

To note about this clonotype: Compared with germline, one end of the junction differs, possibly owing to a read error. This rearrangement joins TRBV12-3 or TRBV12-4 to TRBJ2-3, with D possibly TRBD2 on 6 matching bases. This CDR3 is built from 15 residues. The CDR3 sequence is CASSRGTYTTDTRYF. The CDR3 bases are TGTGCCAGCAGCCGCGGGACGTACACTACAGATACGCGGTATTTT.

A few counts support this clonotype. The CDR3 loop reads CATSDPGPAQETQYF. CDR3 DNA sequence: TGTGCCACCAGTGATCCGGGCCCAGCCCAAGAGACCCAGTACTTC. The chain links TRBV24-1 to TRBJ2-5; D is uncertain. Germline V gene lookup returns CDR1 KGHDR and CDR2 SFDVKD. The V gene lost 3 bases and the J gene lost 1 base, with 11 bases spanning the gap. The length of the CDR3 is 15 residues.

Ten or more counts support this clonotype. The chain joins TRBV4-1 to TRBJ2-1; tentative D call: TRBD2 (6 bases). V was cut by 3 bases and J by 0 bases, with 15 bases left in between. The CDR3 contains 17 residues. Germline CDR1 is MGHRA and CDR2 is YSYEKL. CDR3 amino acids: CASSQGLAPSSYNEQFF. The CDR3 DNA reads TGCGCCAGCAGCCAGGGTCTAGCGCCCAGCTCCTACAATGAGCAGTTCTTC.

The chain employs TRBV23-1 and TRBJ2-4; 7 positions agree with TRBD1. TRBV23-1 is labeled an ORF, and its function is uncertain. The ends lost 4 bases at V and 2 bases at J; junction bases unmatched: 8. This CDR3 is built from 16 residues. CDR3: CASSPDREGTKNIQYF. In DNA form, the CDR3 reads TGCGCCAGCAGTCCCGACAGGGAAGGGACCAAAAACATTCAGTACTTC.

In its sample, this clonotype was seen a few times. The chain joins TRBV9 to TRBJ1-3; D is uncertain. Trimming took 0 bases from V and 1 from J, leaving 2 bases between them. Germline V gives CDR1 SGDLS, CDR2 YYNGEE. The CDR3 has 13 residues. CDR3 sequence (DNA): TGTGCCAGCAGCGTAGATTCTGGAAACACCATATATTTT. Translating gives CASSVDSGNTIYF.

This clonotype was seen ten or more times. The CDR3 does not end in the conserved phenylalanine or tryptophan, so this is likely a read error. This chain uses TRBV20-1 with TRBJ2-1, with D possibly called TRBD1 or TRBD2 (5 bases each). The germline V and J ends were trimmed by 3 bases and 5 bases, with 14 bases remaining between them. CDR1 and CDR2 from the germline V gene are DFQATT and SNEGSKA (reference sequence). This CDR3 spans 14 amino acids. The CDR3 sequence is CSASFGATDNEQFS. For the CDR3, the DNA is TGCAGTGCTAGTTTCGGGGCCACGGACAATGAGCAGTTCTCC.

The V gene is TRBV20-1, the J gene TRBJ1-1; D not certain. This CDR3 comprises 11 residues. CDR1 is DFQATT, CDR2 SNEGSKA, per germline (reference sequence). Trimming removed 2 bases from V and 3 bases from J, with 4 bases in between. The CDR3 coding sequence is TGCAGTGCTAGAAGGGACACTGAAGCTTTCTTT. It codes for CSARRDTEAFF.

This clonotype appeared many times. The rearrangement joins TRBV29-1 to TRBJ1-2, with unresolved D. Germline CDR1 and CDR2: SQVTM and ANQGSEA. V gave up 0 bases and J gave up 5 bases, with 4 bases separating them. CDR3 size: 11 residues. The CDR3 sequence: CSVEEGYGYTF. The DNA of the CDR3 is TGCAGCGTTGAAGAAGGATATGGCTACACCTTC. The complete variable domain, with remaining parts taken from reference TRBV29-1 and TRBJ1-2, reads SAVISQKPSRDICQRGTSLTIQCQVDSQVTMMFWYRQQPGQSLTLIATANQGSEATYESGFVIDKFPISRPNLTFSTLTVSNMSPEDSSIYLCSVEEGYGYTFGSGTRLTVV.